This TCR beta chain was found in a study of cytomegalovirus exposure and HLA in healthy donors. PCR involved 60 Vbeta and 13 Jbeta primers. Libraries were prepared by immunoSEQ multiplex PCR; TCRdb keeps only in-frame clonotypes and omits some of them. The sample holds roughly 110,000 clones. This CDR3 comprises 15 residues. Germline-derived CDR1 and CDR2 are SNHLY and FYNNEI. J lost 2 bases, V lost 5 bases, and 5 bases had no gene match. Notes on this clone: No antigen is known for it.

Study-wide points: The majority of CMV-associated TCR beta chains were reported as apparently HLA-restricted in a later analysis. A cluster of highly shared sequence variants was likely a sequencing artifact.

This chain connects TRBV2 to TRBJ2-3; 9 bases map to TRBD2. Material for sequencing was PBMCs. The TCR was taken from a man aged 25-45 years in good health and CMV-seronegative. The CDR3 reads CASSSIAGVTDTQYF. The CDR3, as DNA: TGTGCCAGCAGTTCCATAGCGGGGGTCACAGATACGCAGTATTTT.